Listed here are 14 T cell receptor beta chains from one sample, sequenced in a study of blood T cell repertoires in COVID-19. The method was immunoSEQ multiplex PCR; TCRdb's version includes in-frame clones alone and lacks a portion of them. The repertoire holds approximately 150,000 clones, with 85% to 90% as singletons. The source material was peripheral blood. The receptors stem from a woman in her forties or fifties with active or convalescent COVID-19.

V usage is TRBV7-6 and J usage is TRBJ1-3; D might be TRBD1 (5 bases). V lost 3 bases and J lost 4, with 7 bases in between. The germline gives CDR1 SGHVS, CDR2 FNYEAQ. The CDR3 is made up of 13 amino acids. CDR3 sequence: CASSFAGGNTIYF. The CDR3 DNA follows: TGTGCCAGCAGCTTTGCAGGGGGAAACACCATATATTTT.

This chain uses TRBV3-1 (or the pseudogene TRBV3-2) with TRBJ1-1, with a weak D call TRBD1 (5 bases). V was clipped by 5 bases and J by 13 bases, with 20 bases between them. The CDR3 extends over 13 amino acids. CDR1 is LGHDT and CDR2 is YNNKEL in the germline V gene (reference sequence). CDR3 loop: CASSAHEGPGGFF. CDR3 DNA sequence: TGTGCCAGCAGCGCGCATGAGGGGCCGGGGGGTTTCTTT.

The chain is built from TRBV25-1 and TRBJ1-6; D perhaps matches TRBD1 (5 bases). The CDR3 sequence is 16 residues long. Germline V lookup: CDR1 MGHDK, CDR2 SYGVNS. V lost 1 base to trimming and J lost 2 bases, with 9 bases between them. The DNA of the CDR3 is TGTGCCAGCAGTGAATTGCAAGGGGCCTATAATTCACCCCTCCACTTT. Residues: CASSELQGAYNSPLHF.

On this clone itself: At the DNA level, this CDR3 is encoded by other sequences in the same sample as well. V and J are TRBV30 and TRBJ2-3; perhaps TRBD2 as D (6 bases). The CDR3 spans 14 residues. V lost 1 base and J lost 1, with 9 bases in between. The germline V gene encodes CDR1 GTSNPN and CDR2 SVGIG (reference sequence). This CDR3 is CAWSAGGGTDTQYF. The CDR3 DNA sequence: TGTGCCTGGAGTGCCGGCGGGGGCACAGATACGCAGTATTTT.

J is TRBJ2-7 and V is TRBV6-6, with 8 bases lining up with TRBD1. The J segment lost 1 base and the V segment lost 8 bases, leaving 1 base of the junction unmatched. CDR3 size: 12 residues. The germline CDR1 and CDR2 sequences are MNHNY and SVGAGI (reference sequence). CDR3 DNA: TGTGCCAGCGACAGGGGATCCTACGAGCAGTACTTC. Residues: CASDRGSYEQYF.

The chain is built from TRBV19 and TRBJ2-3, with a possible D match to TRBD2 (5 bases). The CDR3 runs to 14 residues. The germline gives CDR1 LNHDA, CDR2 SQIVND (reference sequence). Trimming removed 10 bases at V and 5 bases at J, with 19 bases between. In DNA, the CDR3 is TGTGCCACCACCAAGAGGAGGTCCGGAGATACGCAGTATTTT. Its translation: CATTKRRSGDTQYF. The entire variable domain, with the rest obtained from reference TRBV19 and TRBJ2-3, is as follows: DGGITQSPKYLFRKEGQNVTLSCEQNLNHDAMYWYRQDPGQGLRLIYYSQIVNDFQKGDIAEGYSVSREKKESFPLTVTSAQKNPTAFYLCATTKRRSGDTQYFGPGTRLTVL.

The rearrangement joins TRBV5-1 to TRBJ1-1, with D possibly TRBD1 on 5 matching bases. Trimming shortened V by 2 bases and J by 1 base, and 15 bases separated the two germline ends. Germline V CDR1 and CDR2: SGHRS, YFSETQ. The CDR3 consists of 16 residues. This CDR3 is CASSFGGTGSNTEAFF. The CDR3 DNA reads TGCGCCAGCAGCTTTGGGGGGACCGGGTCGAACACTGAAGCTTTCTTT.

The V and J genes are TRBV7-9 and TRBJ2-1, with 9 bases identical to TRBD1. After removal of 6 bases from V and 3 bases from J, the junction contained 6 bases not matched to a gene. This CDR3 contains 15 residues. Germline CDR1 reads SEHNR; CDR2 reads FQNEAQ (reference sequence). The CDR3 bases are TGTGCCAGCAGGAAACAGGGGGCTATCTACAATGAGCAGTTCTTC. It is translated as CASRKQGAIYNEQFF.

The chain links TRBV5-4 to TRBJ1-2; tentative D call: TRBD1 (5 bases). Germline CDR1 reads SGHNT; CDR2 reads YYREEE (reference sequence). The CDR3 is 16 amino acids. V lost 1 base and J 4 bases, leaving 17 bases between the germline ends. The CDR3 DNA sequence: TGTGCCAGCAGCTTGTCAGGGTTTCGGATGGGCTATGGCTACACCTTC. Protein product: CASSLSGFRMGYGYTF. Combining the CDR3 with reference TRBV5-4 and TRBJ1-2 gives the whole variable domain ETGVTQSPTHLIKTRGQQVTLRCSSQSGHNTVSWYQQALGQGPQFIFQYYREEENGRGNFPPRFSGLQFPNYSSELNVNALELDDSALYLCASSLSGFRMGYGYTFGSGTRLTVV.

The gene calls are TRBV7-9 and TRBJ1-1; D is possibly TRBD1 (5 bases). This CDR3 spans 15 amino acids. Germline V lookup: CDR1 SEHNR, CDR2 FQNEAQ (reference sequence). V shed 5 bases and J shed 2 bases, with 15 bases lying between them. This CDR3 is CASSPPGLANTEAFF. CDR3 nucleotide sequence: TGTGCCAGCAGCCCACCGGGACTCGCTAACACTGAAGCTTTCTTT. The full variable domain, completed using reference TRBV7-9 and TRBJ1-1, is DTGVSQNPRHKITKRGQNVTFRCDPISEHNRLYWYRQTLGQGPEFLTYFQNEAQLEKSRLLSDRFSAERPKGSFSTLEIQRTEQGDSAMYLCASSPPGLANTEAFFGQGTRLTVV.

The chain links TRBV6-6 to TRBJ2-5, with TRBD1 matching over 9 bases. This CDR3 region has 15 residues. Germline V gene lookup returns CDR1 MNHNY and CDR2 SVGAGI (reference sequence). The trim removed 8 bases at V and 4 bases at J, leaving 11 bases unmatched. The CDR3 nucleotides are TGTGCCAGCCATATCTCGGGACAGGGACCAGAGACCCAGTACTTC. Amino acid sequence: CASHISGQGPETQYF.

This clone was seen a few times. This rearrangement joins TRBV5-6 to TRBJ2-2; TRBD1 aligns across 8 bases. From germline, CDR1 is SGHDT and CDR2 YYEEEE. With 2 bases clipped from V and 7 bases from J, the junction kept 7 bases outside the gene matches. The CDR3 runs to 15 residues. The CDR3 nucleotides read TGTGCCAGCAGCTTATCAGGGGGCAGTGGCGGGGAGCTGTTTTTT. Its translation: CASSLSGGSGGELFF.

The chain carries TRBV7-3 and TRBJ1-1; the D gene is possibly TRBD1 (6 bases). From germline, CDR1 is SGHTA and CDR2 FQGTGA. The CDR3 sequence is 13 residues long. The V and J ends lost 5 bases and 1 base respectively, with 8 bases between them. The CDR3 sequence: CASSADRNTEAFF. In DNA, the CDR3 is TGTGCCAGCAGCGCGGACAGGAACACTGAAGCTTTCTTT.

The J gene is TRBJ2-1, the V gene TRBV18; 13 nucleotides align to TRBD2. The CDR3 is 19 amino acids. Germline CDR1 is KGHSH and CDR2 is LQKENI. Germline trimming cut 1 base from V and 0 bases from J; bases unmatched to any gene: 6. CDR3 sequence: CASSPQTSGRASSYNEQFF. Here the CDR3 DNA reads TGTGCCAGCTCACCACAAACTAGCGGGAGGGCAAGCTCCTACAATGAGCAGTTCTTC.